What follows are 9 T cell receptor beta chains derived from one specimen sequenced in a study of beta chain features in type 1 diabetes. Sequenced material consisted of expressed TCRB transcripts (all of the isolated RNA was reverse transcribed). Profiling relied on immunoSEQ multiplex PCR, and the TCRdb table lists in-frame clones only, not all of them. Of 350,000 to 450,000 clones in the sample, roughly 16% were seen once. The sequenced sample was naive CD4+ T cells from blood. Receptor source: a woman between 18 and 30 years old in good health.

The chain carries TRBV7-2 and TRBJ2-1, with 11 bases fitting TRBD2. The ends lost 5 bases at V and 6 bases at J; junction bases unmatched: 3. The CDR3 has 14 amino acids. Looked up from germline, CDR1 is SGHTA and CDR2 is FQGNSA. The CDR3 bases are TGTGCCAGCAGCCGACTAGCGGGATTCAATGAGCAGTTCTTC. Translating it yields CASSRLAGFNEQFF.

The chain recombines TRBV5-1 with TRBJ2-7; maybe TRBD2 (6 bases). This CDR3 is 14 amino acids long. Trimming removed 0 bases at V and 3 bases at J, with 10 bases between. From germline, CDR1 is SGHRS and CDR2 YFSETQ. This CDR3 reads CASSLGWGDYEQYF. In DNA form, the CDR3 reads TGCGCCAGCAGCTTGGGTTGGGGGGACTACGAGCAGTACTTC.

This clone was seen a handful of times. The chain employs TRBV5-1 and TRBJ1-2; 7 nucleotides match TRBD1. Trimming took 4 bases from V and 5 from J; bases not matched to a gene: 8. The germline CDR1 and CDR2 sequences are SGHRS and YFSETQ. The CDR3 is 14 residues long. The CDR3 sequence is CASSSSGTVYGYTF. The CDR3 DNA sequence: TGCGCCAGCAGCAGCTCCGGGACAGTATATGGCTACACCTTC.

This clone appeared a few times. V gene TRBV7-3 combines with J gene TRBJ2-6; the D gene is possibly TRBD2 (6 bases). In germline, CDR1 is SGHTA, CDR2 FQGTGA. Trimming took off 5 bases at V and 0 bases at J, with 20 bases between the two ends. The CDR3 extends over 19 amino acids. CDR3 DNA sequence: TGTGCCAGCAGCGGCCCGTCGGGTAGCGGTAGCTCTGGGGCCAACGTCCTGACTTTC. Translated: CASSGPSGSGSSGANVLTF. The full variable domain, in which reference TRBV7-3 and TRBJ2-6 provide the parts outside the CDR3, is GAGVSQTPSNKVTEKGKYVELRCDPISGHTALYWYRQSLGQGPEFLIYFQGTGAADDSGLPNDRFFAVRPEGSVSTLKIQRTERGDSAVYLCASSGPSGSGSSGANVLTFGAGSRLTVL.

This clone was observed a handful of times. V and J are TRBV29-1 and TRBJ1-1; weak D call: TRBD1 (5 bases). Trimming shortened V by 5 bases and J by 3 bases, and 13 bases separated the two germline ends. Germline-derived CDR1 and CDR2 are SQVTM and ANQGSEA. The CDR3 totals 13 residues. The CDR3, as DNA: TGCAGCGTTCGTGGGGCTTGGGACACTGAAGCTTTCTTT. Its translation is CSVRGAWDTEAFF.

The table lists this clone with a few counts. Within the sample, other DNA sequences also encode this same CDR3. The gene calls are TRBV28 and TRBJ2-7; the D is unclear. Trimming removed 5 bases from V and 4 bases from J, with 9 bases in between. The CDR3 spans 12 residues. From germline, CDR1 is MDHEN and CDR2 SYDVKM. The CDR3 DNA reads as TGTGCCAGCAGTCGAGACACTTACGAGCAGTACTTC. Amino acids: CASSRDTYEQYF.

V usage is TRBV14 and J usage is TRBJ2-7, with D uncertain. Trimming removed 0 bases from V and 9 bases from J, with 12 bases in between. The CDR3 has 13 amino acids. The germline CDR1 and CDR2 sequences are SGHDN and FVKESK. The CDR3 DNA reads as TGTGCCAGCAGCCAAGATTATCAGACAAGGCAGTACTTC. As protein: CASSQDYQTRQYF.

The rearrangement joins TRBV5-4 to TRBJ2-5, with D possibly matching TRBD2 (6 bases). With 0 bases removed from V and 1 base from J, the gap between germline ends came to 10 bases. Germline CDR1 is SGHNT and CDR2 is YYREEE (reference sequence). This CDR3 is 15 amino acids long. The CDR3 protein is CASSLERGLQETQYF. The CDR3 coding sequence is TGTGCCAGCAGCTTGGAGAGGGGACTCCAAGAGACCCAGTACTTC. Full variable domain (missing parts from reference TRBV5-4 and TRBJ2-5): ETGVTQSPTHLIKTRGQQVTLRCSSQSGHNTVSWYQQALGQGPQFIFQYYREEENGRGNFPPRFSGLQFPNYSSELNVNALELDDSALYLCASSLERGLQETQYFGPGTRLLVL.

This clone was counted between two and nine times. This rearrangement joins TRBV21-1 to TRBJ2-1; the table's D call of TRBD2 was not tested on the DNA. TRBV21-1 is listed as a pseudogene. The CDR3 consists of 16 residues. The CDR3 DNA is TGTGCCAGCCTATCTCCCCGAGGAGGAGGTTACAATGAGCAGTTCTTC. Protein: CASLSPRGGGYNEQFF.